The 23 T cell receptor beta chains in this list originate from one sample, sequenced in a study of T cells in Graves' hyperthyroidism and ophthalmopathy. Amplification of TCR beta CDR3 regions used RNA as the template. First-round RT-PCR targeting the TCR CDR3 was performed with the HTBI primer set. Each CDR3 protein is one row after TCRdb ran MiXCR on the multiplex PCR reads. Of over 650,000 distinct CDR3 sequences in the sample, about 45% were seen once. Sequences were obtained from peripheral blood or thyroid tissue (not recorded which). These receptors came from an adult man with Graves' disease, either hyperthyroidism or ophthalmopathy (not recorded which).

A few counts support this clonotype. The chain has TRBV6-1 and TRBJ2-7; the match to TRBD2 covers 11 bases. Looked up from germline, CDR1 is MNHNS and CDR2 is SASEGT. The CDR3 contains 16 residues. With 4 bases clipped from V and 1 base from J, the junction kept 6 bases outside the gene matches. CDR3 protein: CASSARLAGKSYEQYF. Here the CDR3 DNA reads TGTGCCAGCAGTGCCCGACTAGCGGGAAAATCCTACGAGCAGTACTTC.

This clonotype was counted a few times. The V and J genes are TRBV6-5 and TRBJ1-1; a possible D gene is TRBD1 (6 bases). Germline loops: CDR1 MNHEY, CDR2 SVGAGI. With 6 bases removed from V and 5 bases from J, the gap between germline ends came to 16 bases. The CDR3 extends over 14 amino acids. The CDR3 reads CASSENRVWTEAFF. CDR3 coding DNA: TGTGCCAGCAGCGAAAACAGGGTCTGGACTGAAGCTTTCTTT.

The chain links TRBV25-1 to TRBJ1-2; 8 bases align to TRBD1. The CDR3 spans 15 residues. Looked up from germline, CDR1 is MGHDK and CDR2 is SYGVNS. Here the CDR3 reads CARGQVPFSNYGYTF. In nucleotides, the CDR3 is TGTGCTAGGGGACAGGTTCCGTTCTCTAACTATGGCTACACCTTC.

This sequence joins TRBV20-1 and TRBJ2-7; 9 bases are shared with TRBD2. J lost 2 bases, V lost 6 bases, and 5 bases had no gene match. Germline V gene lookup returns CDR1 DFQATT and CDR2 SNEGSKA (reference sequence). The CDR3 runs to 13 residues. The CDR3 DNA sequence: TGCAGTGCGCGGACTAGCGAGGCCTACGAGCAGTACTTC. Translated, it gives CSARTSEAYEQYF.

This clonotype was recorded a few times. The CDR3 protein is CASSLEASPNQPQHF. The CDR3 DNA sequence: TGCGCCAGCAGCTTGGAGGCCAGCCCCAATCAGCCCCAGCATTTT. The rearrangement uses TRBV5-1 and TRBJ1-5; D is undetermined. The CDR3 runs 15 residues. The germline gives CDR1 SGHRS, CDR2 YFSETQ. The ends were cut back, 0 bases at V and 3 bases at J, with 10 bases in the middle.

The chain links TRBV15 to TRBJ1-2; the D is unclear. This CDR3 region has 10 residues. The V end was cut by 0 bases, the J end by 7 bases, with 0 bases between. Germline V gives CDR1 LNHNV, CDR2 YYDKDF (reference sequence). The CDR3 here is CATSRDGYTF. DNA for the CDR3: TGTGCCACCAGCAGAGATGGCTACACCTTC.

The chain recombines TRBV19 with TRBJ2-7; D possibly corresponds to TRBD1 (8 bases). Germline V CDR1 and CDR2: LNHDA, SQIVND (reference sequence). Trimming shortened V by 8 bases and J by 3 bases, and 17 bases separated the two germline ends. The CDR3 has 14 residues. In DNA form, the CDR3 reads TGTGCCAGTCAACGCACAGGGGGGGACTACGAGCAGTACTTC. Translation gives CASQRTGGDYEQYF.

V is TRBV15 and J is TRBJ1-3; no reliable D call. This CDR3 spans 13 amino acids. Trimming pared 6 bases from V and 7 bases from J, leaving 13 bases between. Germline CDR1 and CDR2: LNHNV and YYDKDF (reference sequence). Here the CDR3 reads CATRREATNTIYF. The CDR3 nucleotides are TGTGCCACCAGGAGGGAGGCAACGAACACCATATATTTT.

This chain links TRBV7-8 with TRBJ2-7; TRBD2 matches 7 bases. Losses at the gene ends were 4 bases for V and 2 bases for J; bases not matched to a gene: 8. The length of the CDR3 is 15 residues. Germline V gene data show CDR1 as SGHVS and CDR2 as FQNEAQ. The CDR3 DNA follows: TGTGCCAGCAGCTCACCTAGCGGACTTCCCTACGAGCAGTACTTC. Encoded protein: CASSSPSGLPYEQYF.

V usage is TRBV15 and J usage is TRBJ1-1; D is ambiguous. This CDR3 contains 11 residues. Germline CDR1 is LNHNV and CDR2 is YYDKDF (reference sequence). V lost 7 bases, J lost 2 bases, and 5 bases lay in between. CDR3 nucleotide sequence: TGTGCCACCAAGGCTAACACTGAAGCTTTCTTT. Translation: CATKANTEAFF.

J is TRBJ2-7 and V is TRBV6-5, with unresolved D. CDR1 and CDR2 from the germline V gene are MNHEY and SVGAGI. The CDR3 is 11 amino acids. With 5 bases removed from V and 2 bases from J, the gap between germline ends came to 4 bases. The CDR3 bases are TGTGCCAGCAGTACGACCTACGAGCAGTACTTC. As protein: CASSTTYEQYF.

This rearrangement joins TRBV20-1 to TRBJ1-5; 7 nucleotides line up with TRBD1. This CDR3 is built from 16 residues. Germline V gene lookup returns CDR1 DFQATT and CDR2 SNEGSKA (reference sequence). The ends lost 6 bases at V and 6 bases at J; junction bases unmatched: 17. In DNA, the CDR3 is TGCAGTGCCCTAGAGCGGCGTTCAGGGGGGCGTCAGCCCCAGCATTTT. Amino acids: CSALERRSGGRQPQHF.

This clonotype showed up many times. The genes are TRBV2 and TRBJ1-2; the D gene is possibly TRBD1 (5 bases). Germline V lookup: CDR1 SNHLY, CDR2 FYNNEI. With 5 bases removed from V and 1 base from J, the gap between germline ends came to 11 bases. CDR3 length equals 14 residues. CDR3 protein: CASSPDSFNYGYTF. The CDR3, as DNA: TGTGCCAGCAGTCCAGACAGCTTTAACTATGGCTACACCTTC.

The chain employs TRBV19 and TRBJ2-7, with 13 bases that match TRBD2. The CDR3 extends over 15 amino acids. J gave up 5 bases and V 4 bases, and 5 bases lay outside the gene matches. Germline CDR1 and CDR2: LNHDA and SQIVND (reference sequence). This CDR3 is CASSTGTSGIHEQYF. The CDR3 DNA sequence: TGTGCCAGTAGTACCGGGACTAGCGGGATCCACGAGCAGTACTTC.

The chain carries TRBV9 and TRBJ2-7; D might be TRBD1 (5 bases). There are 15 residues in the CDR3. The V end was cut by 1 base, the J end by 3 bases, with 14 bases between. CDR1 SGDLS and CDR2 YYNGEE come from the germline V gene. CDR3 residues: CASSVTQGSFYEQYF. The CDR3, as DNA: TGTGCCAGCAGCGTAACCCAGGGTAGCTTCTACGAGCAGTACTTC. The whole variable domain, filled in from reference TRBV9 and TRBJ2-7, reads DSGVTQTPKHLITATGQRVTLRCSPRSGDLSVYWYQQSLDQGLQFLIQYYNGEERAKGNILERFSAQQFPDLHSELNLSSLELGDSALYFCASSVTQGSFYEQYFGPGTRLTVT.

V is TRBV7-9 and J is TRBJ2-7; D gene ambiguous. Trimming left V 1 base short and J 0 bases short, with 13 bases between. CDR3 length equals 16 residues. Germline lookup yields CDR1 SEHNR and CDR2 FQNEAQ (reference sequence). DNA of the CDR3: TGTGCCAGCAGCTTAGGGGGTACGGTGAGCTCCTACGAGCAGTACTTC. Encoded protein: CASSLGGTVSSYEQYF.

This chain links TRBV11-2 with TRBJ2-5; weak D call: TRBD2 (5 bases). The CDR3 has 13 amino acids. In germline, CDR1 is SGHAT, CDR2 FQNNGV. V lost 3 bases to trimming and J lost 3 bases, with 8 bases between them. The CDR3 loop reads CASSFEGEETQYF. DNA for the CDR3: TGTGCCAGCAGCTTTGAGGGAGAAGAGACCCAGTACTTC.

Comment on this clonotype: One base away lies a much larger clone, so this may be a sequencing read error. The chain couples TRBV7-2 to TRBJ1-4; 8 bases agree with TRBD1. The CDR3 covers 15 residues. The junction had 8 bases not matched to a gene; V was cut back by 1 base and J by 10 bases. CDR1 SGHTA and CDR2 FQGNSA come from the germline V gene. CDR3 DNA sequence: TGTGCCAGCAGCTTAGGAGGACAGGGTGGAGGAAAACTGTTTTTT. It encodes CASSLGGQGGGKLFF.

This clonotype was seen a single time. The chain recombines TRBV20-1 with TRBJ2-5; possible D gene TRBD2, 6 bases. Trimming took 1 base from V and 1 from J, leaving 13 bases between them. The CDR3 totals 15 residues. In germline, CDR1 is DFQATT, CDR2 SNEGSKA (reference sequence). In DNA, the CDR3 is TGCAGTGCTAGAGTACCCCCCGGGGGCCAAGAGACCCAGTACTTC. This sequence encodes CSARVPPGGQETQYF.

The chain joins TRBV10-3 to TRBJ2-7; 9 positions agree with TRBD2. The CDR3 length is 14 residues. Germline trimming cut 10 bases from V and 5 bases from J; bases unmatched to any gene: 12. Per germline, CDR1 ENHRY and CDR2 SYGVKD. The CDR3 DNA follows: TGTGCCACGGGGGATGGGTCTAGCGGGAACGAGCAGTACTTC. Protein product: CATGDGSSGNEQYF.

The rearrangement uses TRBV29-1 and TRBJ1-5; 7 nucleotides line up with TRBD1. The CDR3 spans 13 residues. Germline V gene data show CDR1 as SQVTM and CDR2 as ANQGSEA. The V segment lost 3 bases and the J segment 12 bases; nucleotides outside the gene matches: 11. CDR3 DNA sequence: TGCAGCGTTGACCAGGGGATGGGGACAGACCAGCATTTT. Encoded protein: CSVDQGMGTDQHF.

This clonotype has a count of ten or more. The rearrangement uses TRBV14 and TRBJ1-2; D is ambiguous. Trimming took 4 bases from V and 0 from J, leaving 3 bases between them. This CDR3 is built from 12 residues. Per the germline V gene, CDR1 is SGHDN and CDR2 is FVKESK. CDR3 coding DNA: TGTGCCAGCAGCCGAGCTAACTATGGCTACACCTTC. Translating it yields CASSRANYGYTF.

The CDR3 region has the DNA TGTGCCAGTAGTATTCGGCCAACCTATGGCTACACCTTC. Translated: CASSIRPTYGYTF. This sequence joins TRBV19 and TRBJ1-2; D is unresolved. V was cut by 3 bases and J by 4 bases, with 9 bases left in between. Germline lookup yields CDR1 LNHDA and CDR2 SQIVND (reference sequence). The CDR3 sequence is 13 residues long.